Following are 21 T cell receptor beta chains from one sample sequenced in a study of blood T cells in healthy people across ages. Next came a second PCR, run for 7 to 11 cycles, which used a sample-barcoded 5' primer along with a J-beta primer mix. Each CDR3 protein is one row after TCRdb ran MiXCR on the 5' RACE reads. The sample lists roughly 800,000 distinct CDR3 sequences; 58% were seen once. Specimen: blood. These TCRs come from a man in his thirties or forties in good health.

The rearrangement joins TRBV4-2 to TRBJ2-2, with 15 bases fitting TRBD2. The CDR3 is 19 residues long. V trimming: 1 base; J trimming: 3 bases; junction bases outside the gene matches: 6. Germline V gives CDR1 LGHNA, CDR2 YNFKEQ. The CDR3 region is CASSQAGTSGRSHTGELFF. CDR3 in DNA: TGTGCCAGCAGCCAAGCCGGGACTAGCGGGAGGTCGCACACCGGGGAGCTGTTTTTT.

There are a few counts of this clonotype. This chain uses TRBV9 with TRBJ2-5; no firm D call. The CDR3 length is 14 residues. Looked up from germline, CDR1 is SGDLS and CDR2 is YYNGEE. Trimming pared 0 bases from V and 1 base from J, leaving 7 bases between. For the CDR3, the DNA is TGTGCCAGCAGCGTAGACGGCAGCCAAGAGACCCAGTACTTC. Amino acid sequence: CASSVDGSQETQYF. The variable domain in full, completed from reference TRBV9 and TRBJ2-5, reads DSGVTQTPKHLITATGQRVTLRCSPRSGDLSVYWYQQSLDQGLQFLIQYYNGEERAKGNILERFSAQQFPDLHSELNLSSLELGDSALYFCASSVDGSQETQYFGPGTRLLVL.

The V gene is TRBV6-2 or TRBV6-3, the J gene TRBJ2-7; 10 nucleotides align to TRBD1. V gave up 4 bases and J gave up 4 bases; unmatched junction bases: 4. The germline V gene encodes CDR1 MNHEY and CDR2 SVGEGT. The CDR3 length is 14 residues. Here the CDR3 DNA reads TGTGCCAGCAGTTCACGACAGGGGGCATACGAGCAGTACTTC. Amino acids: CASSSRQGAYEQYF.

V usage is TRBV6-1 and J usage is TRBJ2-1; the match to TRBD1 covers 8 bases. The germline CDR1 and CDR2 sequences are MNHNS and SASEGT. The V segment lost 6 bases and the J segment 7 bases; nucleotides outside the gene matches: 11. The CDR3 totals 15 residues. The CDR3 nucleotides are TGTGCCAGCAGCTGGACAGGGCGTTTTGGGAATGAGCAGTTCTTC. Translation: CASSWTGRFGNEQFF.

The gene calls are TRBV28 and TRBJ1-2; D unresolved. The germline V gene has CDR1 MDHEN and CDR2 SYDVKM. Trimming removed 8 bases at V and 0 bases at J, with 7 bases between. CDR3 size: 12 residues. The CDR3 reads CASALSNYGYTF. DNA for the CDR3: TGTGCCAGCGCCTTATCTAACTATGGCTACACCTTC.

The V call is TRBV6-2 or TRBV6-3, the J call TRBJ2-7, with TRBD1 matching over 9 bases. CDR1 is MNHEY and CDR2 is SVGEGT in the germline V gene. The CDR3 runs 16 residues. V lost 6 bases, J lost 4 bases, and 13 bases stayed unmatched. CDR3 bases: TGTGCCAGCAGCCGATACGCCGGGACAGGGAAGTACGAGCAGTACTTC. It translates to CASSRYAGTGKYEQYF.

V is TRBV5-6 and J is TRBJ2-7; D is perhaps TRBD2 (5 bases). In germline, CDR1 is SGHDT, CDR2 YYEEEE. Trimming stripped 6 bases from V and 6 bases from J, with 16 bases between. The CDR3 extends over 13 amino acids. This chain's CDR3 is CASNLRPAGEQYF. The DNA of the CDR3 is TGTGCCAGCAACCTTCGACCCGCGGGCGAGCAGTACTTC.

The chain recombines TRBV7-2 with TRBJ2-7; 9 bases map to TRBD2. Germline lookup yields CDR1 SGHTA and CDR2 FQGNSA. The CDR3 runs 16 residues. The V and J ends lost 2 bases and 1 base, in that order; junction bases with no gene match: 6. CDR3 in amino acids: CASSLRASGASYEQYF. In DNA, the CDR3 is TGTGCCAGCAGCTTACGGGCTAGCGGGGCGTCCTACGAGCAGTACTTC.

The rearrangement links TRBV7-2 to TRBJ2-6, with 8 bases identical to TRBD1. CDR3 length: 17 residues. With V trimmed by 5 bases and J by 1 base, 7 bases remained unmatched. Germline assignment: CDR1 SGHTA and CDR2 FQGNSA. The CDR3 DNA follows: TGTGCCAGCAGCCTGCGCCGGACAGGGTCTGGGGCCAACGTCCTGACTTTC. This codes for CASSLRRTGSGANVLTF.

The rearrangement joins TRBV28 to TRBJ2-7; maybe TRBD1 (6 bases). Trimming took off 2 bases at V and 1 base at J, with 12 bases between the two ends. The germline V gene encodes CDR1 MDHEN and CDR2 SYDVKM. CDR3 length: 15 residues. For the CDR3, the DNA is TGTGCCAGCAGTTTAACAGGGCATATGTCCTACGAGCAGTACTTC. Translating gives CASSLTGHMSYEQYF.

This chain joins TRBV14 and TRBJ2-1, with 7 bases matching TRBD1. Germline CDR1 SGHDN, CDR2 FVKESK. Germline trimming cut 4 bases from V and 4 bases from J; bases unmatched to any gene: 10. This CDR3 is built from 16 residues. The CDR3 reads CASSLIPGQRYNEQFF. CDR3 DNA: TGTGCCAGCAGCCTGATACCGGGACAGCGTTACAATGAGCAGTTCTTC.

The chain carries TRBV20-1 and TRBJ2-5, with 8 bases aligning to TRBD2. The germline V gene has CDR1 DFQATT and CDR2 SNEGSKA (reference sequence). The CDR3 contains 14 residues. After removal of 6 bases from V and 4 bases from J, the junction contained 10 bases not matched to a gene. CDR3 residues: CSASPGLGGETQYF. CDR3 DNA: TGCAGTGCCTCGCCGGGACTAGGAGGAGAGACCCAGTACTTC.

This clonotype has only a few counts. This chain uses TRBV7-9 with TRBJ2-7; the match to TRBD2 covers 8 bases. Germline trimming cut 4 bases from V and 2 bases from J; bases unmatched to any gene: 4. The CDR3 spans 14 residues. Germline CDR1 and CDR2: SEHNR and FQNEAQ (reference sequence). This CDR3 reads CASSSGAGAYEQYF. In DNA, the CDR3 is TGTGCCAGCAGCTCGGGAGCGGGAGCCTACGAGCAGTACTTC.

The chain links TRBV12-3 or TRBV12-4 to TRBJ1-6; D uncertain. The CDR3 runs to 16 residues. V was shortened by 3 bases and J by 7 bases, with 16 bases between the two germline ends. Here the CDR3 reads CASSLGPLVTNSPLHF. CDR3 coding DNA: TGTGCCAGCAGTTTGGGCCCCCTTGTGACAAATTCACCCCTCCACTTT.

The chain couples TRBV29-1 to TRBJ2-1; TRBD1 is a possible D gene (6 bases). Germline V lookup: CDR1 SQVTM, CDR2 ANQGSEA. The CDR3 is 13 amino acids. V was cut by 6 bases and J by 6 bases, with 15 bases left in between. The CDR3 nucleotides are TGCAGCGTGGACAGTTCCTTGACCAATGAGCAGTTCTTC. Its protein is CSVDSSLTNEQFF.

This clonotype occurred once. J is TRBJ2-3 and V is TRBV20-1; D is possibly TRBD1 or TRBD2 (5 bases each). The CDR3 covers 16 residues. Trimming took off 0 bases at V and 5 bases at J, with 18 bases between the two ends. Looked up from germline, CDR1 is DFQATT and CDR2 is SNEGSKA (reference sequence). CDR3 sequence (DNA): TGCAGTGCTAGAGAGCCGGGGCGTTCATTTGGAGATACGCAGTATTTT. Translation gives CSAREPGRSFGDTQYF.

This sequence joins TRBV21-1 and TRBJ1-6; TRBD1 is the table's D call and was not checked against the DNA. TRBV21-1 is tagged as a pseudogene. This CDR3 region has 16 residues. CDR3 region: CASSKEGTGENSPLHF. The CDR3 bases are TGTGCCAGCAGCAAAGAAGGGACAGGGGAGAATTCACCCCTCCACTTT.

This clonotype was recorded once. Here the CDR3 DNA reads TGTGCCAGCAGTGCACAGGAGTGGGAAAAACTGTTTTTT. Translating gives CASSAQEWEKLFF. The V gene is TRBV6-1, the J gene TRBJ1-4; D perhaps matches TRBD1 (5 bases). Per the germline V gene, CDR1 is MNHNS and CDR2 is SASEGT. V was shortened by 4 bases and J by 8 bases, with 11 bases between the two germline ends. The CDR3 is 13 residues long.

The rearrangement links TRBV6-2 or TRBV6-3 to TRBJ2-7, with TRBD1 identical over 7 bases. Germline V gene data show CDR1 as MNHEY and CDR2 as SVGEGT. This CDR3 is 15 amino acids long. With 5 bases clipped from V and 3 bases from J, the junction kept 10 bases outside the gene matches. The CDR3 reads CASSPQTGVVYEQYF. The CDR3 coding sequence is TGTGCCAGCAGTCCCCAAACAGGGGTGGTCTACGAGCAGTACTTC.

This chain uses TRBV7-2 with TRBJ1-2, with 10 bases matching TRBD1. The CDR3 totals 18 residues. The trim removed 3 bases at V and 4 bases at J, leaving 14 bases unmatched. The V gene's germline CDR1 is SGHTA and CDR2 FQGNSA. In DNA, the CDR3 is TGTGCCAGCAGCTTTATACCGACAGGGGGCCGCTACCTCTATGGCTACACCTTC. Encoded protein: CASSFIPTGGRYLYGYTF.

This CDR3 reads CASNGRGTGDTQYF. DNA of the CDR3: TGTGCCAGCAATGGCAGAGGGACCGGAGATACGCAGTATTTT. The gene calls are TRBV12-3 or TRBV12-4 and TRBJ2-3; D is tentatively TRBD1 or TRBD2 (5 bases each). The V gene lost 7 bases and the J gene lost 5 bases, with 16 bases spanning the gap. The CDR3 length is 14 residues.